These T cell receptor beta chains were read from a single sample in a study of control samples from healthy donors and cancer patients. Clones were read by immunoSEQ multiplex PCR, and TCRdb kept only the in-frame ones, dropping some. The repertoire includes approximately 210,000 clones, about 91% of them detected once, and 1.5% to 2% sits in the top ten. Sequencing was performed on blood. The source of these receptors is a young man in good health. CDR3s include the opening cysteine and the closing phenylalanine or tryptophan. The D gene is left open where the match is weak. Where a row states a size, it is once, few, many or the class of an expanded clone; other rows omit it.

TRBD1	TRBV15	TRBJ1-2	once	TGTGCCACCAGCAGAGGGACAGGGGGCAAGGACTATGGCTACACCTTC	CATSRGTGGKDYGYTF
NA	TRBV2	TRBJ2-7	NA	TGTGCCAGCAGTGATCCTAACAGGCCCTACGAGCAGTACTTC	CASSDPNRPYEQYF
NA	TRBV19	TRBJ2-1	NA	TGTGCCAGTAGTATACAGGGAAACAATGAGCAGTTCTTC	CASSIQGNNEQFF
NA	TRBV28	TRBJ1-5	NA	TGTGCCATTCATGGGGGTGGCAATCAGCCCCAGCATTTT	CAIHGGGNQPQHF
NA	TRBV7-9	TRBJ2-7	NA	TGTGCCAGCAGCCATGGGACCTACGAGCAGTACTTC	CASSHGTYEQYF
NA	TRBV18	TRBJ1-1	NA	TGTGCCAGCTCACCACTGGTCCCGGGGGTAGAAGCTTTCTTT	CASSPLVPGVEAFF
TRBD1	TRBV7-8	TRBJ1-6	once	TGTGCCAGCAGCTTATGGGCCGGGACAGGGGCCAATTCACCCCTCCACTTT	CASSLWAGTGANSPLHF
TRBD2	TRBV5-1	TRBJ2-3	NA	TGCGCCAGCAGCCAAAGCGGGGGGTTCACAGATACGCAGTATTTT	CASSQSGGFTDTQYF
NA	TRBV24-1	TRBJ1-2	NA	TGTGCCACCAGTGACACAGGGTGGGGCTACACCTTC	CATSDTGWGYTF
TRBD1	TRBV5-4	TRBJ2-7	NA	TGTGCCAGCACCACCTGGGACAGGGGCCTTCTGAGCGAGCAGTACTTC	CASTTWDRGLLSEQYF
TRBD2	TRBV5-1	TRBJ2-3	NA	TGCGCCAGCAGCTTGAGGACTAGCGGGGGGGCGGCAGATACGCAGTATTTT	CASSLRTSGGAADTQYF
NA	TRBV2	TRBJ1-4	NA	TGTGCCAGCAGTGCAGGGGCATCTAATGAAAAACTGTTTTTT	CASSAGASNEKLFF
NA	TRBV3-1/TRBV3-2	TRBJ1-5	NA	TGTGCCAGCAGCCCAAGAGGAGGGTTCAATCAGCCCCAGCATTTT	CASSPRGGFNQPQHF
NA	TRBV19	TRBJ1-6	NA	TGTGCCAGTACCCCCCAGGGAGGTAATTCACCCCTCCACTTT	CASTPQGGNSPLHF
NA	TRBV18	TRBJ1-2	NA	TGTGCCAGCTCAGCCGTTAGACAGTTGCTATATGGCTACACCTTC	CASSAVRQLLYGYTF
TRBD2	TRBV6-1	TRBJ2-4	NA	TGTGCCAGCAGTGATTTTGGGGGGGTGGGAGCCAAAAACATTCAGTACTTC	CASSDFGGVGAKNIQYF
NA	TRBV4-1	TRBJ2-7	NA	TGCGCCAGCAGCCAAACTACGGTGGTGGCCTACGAGCAGTACTTC	CASSQTTVVAYEQYF
TRBD1	TRBV15	TRBJ1-4	NA	TGTGCCACCAGCAGAGTAAAGGACAGGGTGTCTAATGAAAAACTGTTTTTT	CATSRVKDRVSNEKLFF
NA	TRBV16	TRBJ1-5	NA	TGTGCCAGCAGCCAATCTCTCCATAGCAATCAGCCCCAGCATTTT	CASSQSLHSNQPQHF